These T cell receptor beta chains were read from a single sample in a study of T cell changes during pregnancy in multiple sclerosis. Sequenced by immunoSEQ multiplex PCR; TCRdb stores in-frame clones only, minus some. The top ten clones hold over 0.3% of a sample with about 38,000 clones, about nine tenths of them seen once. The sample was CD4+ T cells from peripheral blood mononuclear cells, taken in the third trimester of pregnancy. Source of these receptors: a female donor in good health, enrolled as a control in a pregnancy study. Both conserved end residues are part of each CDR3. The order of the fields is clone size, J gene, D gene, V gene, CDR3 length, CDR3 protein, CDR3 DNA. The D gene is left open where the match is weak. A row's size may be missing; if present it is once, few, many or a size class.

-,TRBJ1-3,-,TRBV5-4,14,CASSAQGVGNTIYF,TGTGCCAGCAGTGCACAGGGAGTAGGAAACACCATATATTTT
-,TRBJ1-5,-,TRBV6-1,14,CASNGPDRNQPQHF,TGTGCCAGCAACGGCCCGGACAGAAATCAGCCCCAGCATTTT
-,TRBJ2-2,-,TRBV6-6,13,CASSYQDTGELFF,TGTGCCAGCAGTTACCAGGACACCGGGGAGCTGTTTTTT
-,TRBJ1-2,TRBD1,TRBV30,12,CACQGAGGGYTF,TGTGCCTGTCAGGGGGCCGGGGGAGGCTACACCTTC
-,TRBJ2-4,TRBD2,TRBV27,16,CASSPWAGGPKNIQYF,TGTGCCAGCAGCCCCTGGGCGGGGGGGCCCAAAAACATTCAGTACTTC
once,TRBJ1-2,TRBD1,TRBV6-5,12,CATRGQGGGYTF,TGTGCCACCCGGGGACAGGGTGGTGGCTACACCTTC
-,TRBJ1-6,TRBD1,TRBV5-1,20,CASSLEGGQRSSSYNSPLHF,TGCGCCAGCAGCTTGGAGGGGGGACAGAGGTCGAGCTCCTATAATTCACCCCTCCACTTT
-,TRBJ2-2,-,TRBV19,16,CASSTLGGPNTGELFF,TGTGCCAGTAGTACTTTGGGGGGACCGAACACCGGGGAGCTGTTTTTT
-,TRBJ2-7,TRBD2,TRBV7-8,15,CASSLKTSADYEQYF,TGTGCCAGCAGCCTCAAGACTAGCGCGGACTACGAGCAGTACTTC
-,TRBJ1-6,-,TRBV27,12,CASSFFLSPLHF,TGTGCCAGCAGTTTTTTTCTTTCACCCCTCCACTTT
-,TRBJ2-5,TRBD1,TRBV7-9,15,CASSRTGQGRETQYF,TGTGCCAGCAGCCGAACGGGACAGGGAAGAGAGACCCAGTACTTC
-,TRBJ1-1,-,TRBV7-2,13,CASSLQGNTEAFF,TGTGCCAGCAGCTTACAGGGGAACACTGAAGCTTTCTTT
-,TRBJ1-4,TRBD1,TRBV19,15,CASTLPQGANEKLFF,TGTGCCAGTACCCTTCCACAGGGGGCTAATGAAAAACTGTTTTTT
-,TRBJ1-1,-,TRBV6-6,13,CASSYPGNTEAFF,TGTGCCAGCAGTTACCCGGGGAACACTGAAGCTTTCTTT
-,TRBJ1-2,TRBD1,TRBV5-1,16,CASSPGQGFANYGYTF,TGCGCCAGCAGCCCAGGACAGGGGTTTGCTAACTATGGCTACACCTTC
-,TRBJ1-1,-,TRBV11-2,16,CASSLIAGGMNTEAFF,TGTGCCAGCAGCTTGATCGCGGGGGGTATGAACACTGAAGCTTTCTTT
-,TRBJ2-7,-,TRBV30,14,CAWSRAGPTYEQYF,TGTGCCTGGAGCCGGGCAGGGCCTACCTACGAGCAGTACTTC
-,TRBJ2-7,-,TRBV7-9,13,CASSFASSYEQYF,TGTGCCAGCAGCTTCGCTAGCAGCTACGAGCAGTACTTC
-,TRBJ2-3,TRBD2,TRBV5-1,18,CASSLPGLAGGISDTQYF,TGCGCCAGCAGCCTACCGGGACTAGCGGGGGGGATCTCAGATACGCAGTATTTT
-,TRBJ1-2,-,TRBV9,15,CASSEGPTGGFGYTF,TGTGCCAGCAGCGAAGGACCCACCGGGGGGTTCGGCTACACCTTC
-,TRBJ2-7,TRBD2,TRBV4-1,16,CASSHPLRAGENEQYF,TGCGCCAGCAGCCACCCTTTGAGAGCGGGAGAGAACGAGCAGTACTTC
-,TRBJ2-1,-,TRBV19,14,CATQGLKREGEQFF,TGTGCCACCCAAGGACTAAAGCGCGAGGGTGAGCAGTTCTTC
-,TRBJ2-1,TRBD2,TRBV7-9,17,CASSYPGLAFSYNEQFF,TGTGCCAGCAGCTACCCGGGACTAGCGTTCTCCTACAATGAGCAGTTCTTC
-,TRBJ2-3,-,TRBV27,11,CASRQYDTQYF,TGTGCCAGCAGACAGTATGATACGCAGTATTTT
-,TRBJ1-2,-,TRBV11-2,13,CASSVRQDYGYTF,TGTGCCAGCAGCGTGCGACAGGACTATGGCTACACCTTC
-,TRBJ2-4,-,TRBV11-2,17,CASSLVATHLAKNIQYF,TGTGCCAGCAGCTTAGTAGCGACACACCTAGCCAAAAACATTCAGTACTTC
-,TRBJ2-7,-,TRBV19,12,CASKAGTYEQYF,TGTGCCAGTAAGGCCGGGACCTACGAGCAGTACTTC
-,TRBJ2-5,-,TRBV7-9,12,CASSLPYETQYF,TGTGCCAGCAGCTTACCCTATGAGACCCAGTACTTC
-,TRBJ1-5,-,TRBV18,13,CASRRTNNQPQHF,TGTGCCAGCCGACGGACAAACAATCAGCCCCAGCATTTT
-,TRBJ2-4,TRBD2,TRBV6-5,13,CASQSGGAGIQYF,TGTGCCAGCCAGTCGGGAGGGGCGGGCATTCAGTACTTC
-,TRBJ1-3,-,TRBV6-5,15,CASSYSRGTGNTIYF,TGTGCCAGCAGTTACTCGCGGGGAACGGGAAACACCATATATTTT